This T cell receptor (beta chain) emerged from a study of blood T cell repertoires in COVID-19. Whole-study context: The cDNA or gDNA used as material had been derived from T cells, B-cell-depleted T cells, or PBMCs.

Profiling relied on immunoSEQ multiplex PCR, and the TCRdb table lists in-frame clones only, not all of them. The sample holds 35,000 to 40,000 clones; about 85% are singletons and the top ten take approximately 13%. The J segment lost 7 bases and the V segment lost 6 bases, leaving 14 bases of the junction unmatched. This CDR3 region has 16 residues. Germline V gene data show CDR1 as MNHNY and CDR2 as SVGAGI (reference sequence). V usage is TRBV6-6 and J usage is TRBJ2-7, with 11 bases fitting TRBD1. The source of this sequence is a human donor in a cohort sampled during active COVID-19. The sample was peripheral blood. CDR3 loop: CASRPPSGQGGSEQYF. The DNA for the CDR3 is TGTGCCAGCAGGCCCCCCTCGGGACAGGGGGGTTCGGAGCAGTACTTC.